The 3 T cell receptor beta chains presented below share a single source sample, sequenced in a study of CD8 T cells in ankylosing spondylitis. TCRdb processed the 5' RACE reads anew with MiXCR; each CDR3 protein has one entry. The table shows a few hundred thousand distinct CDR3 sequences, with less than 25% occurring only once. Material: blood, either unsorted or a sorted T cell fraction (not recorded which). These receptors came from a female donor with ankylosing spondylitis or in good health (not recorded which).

The CDR3 sequence is CASGPGQGDTDTQYF. DNA for the CDR3: TGTGCCAGCGGCCCGGGACAGGGGGATACAGATACGCAGTATTTT. The chain combines TRBV7-9 with TRBJ2-3, with TRBD1 matching over 11 bases. V dropped 8 bases and J dropped 3; count of bases not matched to a gene: 7. The CDR3 length is 15 residues. Germline CDR1 and CDR2: SEHNR and FQNEAQ (reference sequence).

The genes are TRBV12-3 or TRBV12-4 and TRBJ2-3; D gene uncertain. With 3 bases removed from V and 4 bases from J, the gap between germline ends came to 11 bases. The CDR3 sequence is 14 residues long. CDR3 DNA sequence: TGTGCCAGCAGTTTGCGCACAAGGGCAGATACGCAGTATTTT. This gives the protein CASSLRTRADTQYF.

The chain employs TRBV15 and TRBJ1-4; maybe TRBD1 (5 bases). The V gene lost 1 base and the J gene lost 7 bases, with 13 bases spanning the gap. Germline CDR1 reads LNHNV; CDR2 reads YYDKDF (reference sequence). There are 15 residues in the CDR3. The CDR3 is CATSRVFRVAEKLFF. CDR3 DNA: TGTGCCACCAGCAGAGTATTCAGGGTGGCTGAAAAACTGTTTTTT. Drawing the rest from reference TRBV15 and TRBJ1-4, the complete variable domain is DAMVIQNPRYQVTQFGKPVTLSCSQTLNHNVMYWYQQKSSQAPKLLFHYYDKDFNNEADTPDNFQSRRPNTSFCFLDIRSPGLGDTAMYLCATSRVFRVAEKLFFGSGTQLSVL.